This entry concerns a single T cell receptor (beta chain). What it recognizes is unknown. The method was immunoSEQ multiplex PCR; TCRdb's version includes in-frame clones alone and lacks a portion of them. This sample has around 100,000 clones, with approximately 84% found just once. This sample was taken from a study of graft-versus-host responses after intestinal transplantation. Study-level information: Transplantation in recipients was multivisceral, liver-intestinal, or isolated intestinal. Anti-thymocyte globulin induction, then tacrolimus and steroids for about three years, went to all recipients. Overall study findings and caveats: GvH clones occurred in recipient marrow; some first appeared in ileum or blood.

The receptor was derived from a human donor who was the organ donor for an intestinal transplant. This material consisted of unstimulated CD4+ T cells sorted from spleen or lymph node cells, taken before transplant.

Here the CDR3 reads CASSLPGTRENSPLHF. DNA for the CDR3: TGTGCCAGCAGCTTACCGGGGACAAGGGAAAATTCACCCCTCCACTTT. The V call is TRBV5-5, the J call TRBJ1-6, with D possibly matching TRBD1 (6 bases). Germline lookup yields CDR1 SGHKS and CDR2 YYEKEE (reference sequence). This CDR3 region has 16 residues. Trimming removed 2 bases at V and 7 bases at J, with 16 bases between.